What follows are 3 T cell receptor beta chains derived from one specimen sequenced in a study of blood T cell repertoires in COVID-19 (dated by TCRdb to about 2020). Receptor libraries were prepared by the immunoSEQ multiplex PCR assay. TCRdb took over this immuneACCESS table, retaining in-frame rearrangements with V and J assigned. Such tables are incomplete; in checked studies, under half of the missing clones stem from an unresolved V gene, and the remainder is unexplained. The table for this sample lists 110,000 to 150,000 clones; approximately 90% of them were counted only once. Roughly 2.9% of the sample belongs to the ten largest clones. The sample taken for sequencing was peripheral blood. Receptors originate from a man in his 60s with active or convalescent COVID-19.

V usage is TRBV6-5 and J usage is TRBJ2-2, with D maybe TRBD1 (5 bases). Germline CDR1 is MNHEY and CDR2 is SVGAGI. CDR3 length equals 13 residues. With 9 bases removed from V and 3 bases from J, the gap between germline ends came to 11 bases. CDR3 bases: TGTGCCAGTCGGCAGGGCTACACCGGGGAGCTGTTTTTT. This gives the protein CASRQGYTGELFF.

The chain uses TRBV19 and TRBJ2-1; TRBD1 aligns across 7 bases. The CDR3 contains 12 residues. Germline-derived CDR1 and CDR2 are LNHDA and SQIVND (reference sequence). V lost 5 bases to trimming and J lost 9 bases; unmatched junction nucleotides: 4. The CDR3 here is CASSFRDSEQFF. CDR3 DNA sequence: TGTGCCAGTAGTTTCCGGGACAGTGAGCAGTTCTTC.

V is TRBV7-9 and J is TRBJ1-4; TRBD1 matches at 11 bases. Germline V gene sequence: CDR1 SEHNR, CDR2 FQNEAQ (reference sequence). The length of the CDR3 is 15 residues. V shed 6 bases and J 7 bases; nucleotides not matched to a gene: 7. The CDR3 DNA reads TGTGCCAGCAGTCCCGGGACAGGGGGAAGTGAAAAACTGTTTTTT. Amino acid sequence: CASSPGTGGSEKLFF.